These 2 T cell receptor beta chains came from one sample sequenced in a study of blood T cell repertoires in COVID-19. Assay used: immunoSEQ multiplex PCR; TCRdb lists only in-frame clones, some missing. The table records around 140,000 clones, around 87% of them present only once. Sequenced: peripheral blood. Source of these receptors: a man aged 45-65 years with active COVID-19.

The chain has TRBV5-6 and TRBJ1-3, with D perhaps matching TRBD1 (6 bases). The CDR3 sequence is 15 residues long. Looked up from germline, CDR1 is SGHDT and CDR2 is YYEEEE. V was trimmed by 2 bases and J by 2 bases, leaving 11 bases between them. The CDR3 region has the DNA TGTGCCAGCAGCTTTCGAGCAGGGGCTGGAAACACCATATATTTT. This gives the protein CASSFRAGAGNTIYF.

V gene TRBV27 combines with J gene TRBJ1-4, with 9 bases fitting TRBD1. Losses at the gene ends were 7 bases for V and 10 bases for J; bases not matched to a gene: 16. The CDR3 sequence is 16 residues long. The germline V gene has CDR1 MNHEY and CDR2 SMNVEV (reference sequence). CDR3 region: CASIREHRGRGGKLFF. CDR3 DNA: TGTGCCAGCATAAGGGAACACAGGGGGCGAGGCGGAAAACTGTTTTTT.